This TCR beta chain was profiled in a study of CD8 T cells in Susac syndrome. An input of 0.5 to 1 ug of RNA was subjected to reverse transcription using random hexamers. MiXCR, applied by TCRdb to the immunoSEQ multiplex PCR reads, yields one record per CDR3 protein. The sample has roughly 200,000 distinct CDR3 sequences; roughly 94% are singletons. Sample: CD4+ T cells from PBMCs. The origin of this receptor is a human donor in good health.

As DNA, the CDR3 is TGTGCCACCAGTGGGGACTTCGGCGGCTACACCTTC. Protein product: CATSGDFGGYTF. V is TRBV24-1 and J is TRBJ1-2; maybe TRBD1 (5 bases). This CDR3 contains 12 residues. The V gene's germline CDR1 is KGHDR and CDR2 SFDVKD. V was shortened by 5 bases and J by 8 bases, with 11 bases between the two germline ends.